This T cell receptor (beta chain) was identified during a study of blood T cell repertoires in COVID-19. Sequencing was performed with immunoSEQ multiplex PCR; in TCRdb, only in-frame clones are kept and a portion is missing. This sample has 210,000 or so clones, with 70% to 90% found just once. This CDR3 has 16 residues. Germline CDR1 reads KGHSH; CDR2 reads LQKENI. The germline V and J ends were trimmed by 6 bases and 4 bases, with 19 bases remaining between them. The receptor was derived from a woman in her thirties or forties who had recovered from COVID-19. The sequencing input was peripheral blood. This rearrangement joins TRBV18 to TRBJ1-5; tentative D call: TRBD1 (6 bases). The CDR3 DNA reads TGTGCCAGCTCTGTGGGGGCGACCCAGGGGAATCAGCCCCAGCATTTT. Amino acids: CASSVGATQGNQPQHF.